This TCR beta chain was sequenced for a study of blood T cell repertoires in COVID-19. Authors' methods: Nucleated cell counts were estimated from reference gene primer amplification. The table came from immunoSEQ multiplex PCR; TCRdb's copy has only in-frame clones and leaves some out. For V, J and clone size, that table is used; D and trimming come from the DNA. The sample lists under 200,000 clones; roughly 83% were seen once. CDR3 length: 16 residues. Germline V lookup: CDR1 SGHAT, CDR2 FQNNGV. The V gene end was trimmed by 6 bases and the J gene end by 3 bases; junction bases not matched to a gene: 10.

Source material: peripheral blood. The receptor's source is a human donor in a cohort sampled during active COVID-19. The genes are TRBV11-2 and TRBJ1-4; TRBD1 aligns across 7 bases. The DNA for the CDR3 is TGTGCCAGCAGAGGGATCCAGACAGGGTCTAATGAAAAACTGTTTTTT. It yields the protein CASRGIQTGSNEKLFF. The complete variable domain, with remaining parts taken from reference TRBV11-2 and TRBJ1-4, reads EAGVAQSPRYKIIEKRQSVAFWCNPISGHATLYWYQQILGQGPKLLIQFQNNGVVDDSQLPKDRFSAERLKGVDSTLKIQPAKLEDSAVYLCASRGIQTGSNEKLFFGSGTQLSVL.